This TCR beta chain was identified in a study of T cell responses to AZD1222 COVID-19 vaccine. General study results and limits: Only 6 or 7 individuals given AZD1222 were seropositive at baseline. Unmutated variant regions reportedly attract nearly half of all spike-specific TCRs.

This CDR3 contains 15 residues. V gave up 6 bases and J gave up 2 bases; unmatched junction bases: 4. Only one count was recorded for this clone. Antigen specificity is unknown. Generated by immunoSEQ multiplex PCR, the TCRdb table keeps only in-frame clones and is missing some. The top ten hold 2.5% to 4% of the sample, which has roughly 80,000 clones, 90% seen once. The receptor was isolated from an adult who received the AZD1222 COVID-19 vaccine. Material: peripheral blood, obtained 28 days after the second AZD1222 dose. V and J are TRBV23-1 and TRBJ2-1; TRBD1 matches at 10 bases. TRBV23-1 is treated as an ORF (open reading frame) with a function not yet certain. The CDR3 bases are TGCGCCAGCAGCGGGACAGGGGTCACCTACAATGAGCAGTTCTTC. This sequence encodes CASSGTGVTYNEQFF.